This T cell receptor beta chain appears in the sequencing data of a study of blood T cell repertoires in COVID-19. The repertoire was sequenced with immunoSEQ multiplex PCR; TCRdb's copy has only in-frame clones and lacks some. The sample records over 150,000 clones, around nine tenths being singletons. Sequencing used peripheral blood. The sequence was obtained from a man aged 50 to 60 with COVID-19, enrolled during active disease.

The CDR3 is CASSGTSGSYEQYF. CDR3 coding DNA: TGCGCCAGCAGTGGGACTAGCGGGAGTTACGAGCAGTACTTC. The V and J genes are TRBV10-2 and TRBJ2-7, with 13 bases fitting TRBD2. CDR1 is WSHSY, CDR2 SAAADI, per germline. The ends lost 4 bases at V and 4 bases at J; junction bases unmatched: 1. This CDR3 is 14 amino acids long.